Listed below are T cell receptor beta chains from one sample, sequenced in a study of post-analysis software for immune sequencing data. One entry per CDR3 protein, called by TCRdb with MiXCR from the PCR reads. This sample has approximately 360,000 distinct CDR3 sequences, with roughly 36% found just once. The sequenced material came from blood. These receptors originate from a girl aged 10 to 17 with multiple sclerosis. The CDR3 runs from the conserved cysteine through the conserved F or W. A D gene is named only where the DNA matches it firmly. Clone sizes are given selectively: once, few, many, or a class where the clone is expanded.

TGTGCCAGCAGCGTAGGCCAGAATGCCTACGAGCAGTACTTC,CASSVGQNAYEQYF,.,few,TRBJ2-7,TRBV9
TGCGGCGTTGGTAACGGAGGCTACGAGCAGTACTTC,CGVGNGGYEQYF,.,.,TRBJ2-7,TRBV29-1
TGTGCCAGCAGGCGGGGTTTAACGGGGGGCTACACCTTC,CASRRGLTGGYTF,.,few,TRBJ1-2,TRBV27
TGTGCCAGCAGCCGACAGGGACGAAATGAAAAACTGTTTTTT,CASSRQGRNEKLFF,TRBD1,.,TRBJ1-4,TRBV2
TGTGCCAGCAGTCCACTTATTCCGGGACTAGGGTCAGATACGCAGTATTTT,CASSPLIPGLGSDTQYF,TRBD2,few,TRBJ2-3,TRBV6-2/TRBV6-3
TGTGCCAGCAGCCAAGAGGCAGGGAGGGCCTATGGCTACACCTTC,CASSQEAGRAYGYTF,.,.,TRBJ1-2,TRBV3-1
TGTGCCAGCAGCTTACCGACAGGGACTGCCGGGGAGCTGTTTTTT,CASSLPTGTAGELFF,.,.,TRBJ2-2,TRBV11-1
TGTGCCAGCAGTTTCCCCACACCACTGGGGCAGTTCTTC,CASSFPTPLGQFF,.,few,TRBJ2-1,TRBV12-3/TRBV12-4
TGTGCCAGCAGTCCCGAAGGGGGGGAGACCCAGTACTTC,CASSPEGGETQYF,.,few,TRBJ2-5,TRBV2
TGTGCCAGCAGTGAATATAGGGGGCTCGTTAAAGAGCAGTACTTC,CASSEYRGLVKEQYF,TRBD1,.,TRBJ2-5,TRBV25-1
TGTGCCAGCAGCTTGGGGACTGAAGAGACCCAGTACTTC,CASSLGTEETQYF,.,many,TRBJ2-5,TRBV7-2
TGTGCCAGCAGCCCGAGAGGTAGCGGCTCCTACAATGAGCAGTTCTTC,CASSPRGSGSYNEQFF,.,.,TRBJ2-1,TRBV7-9
TGTGCCAGCAGCTTAGCGCCAGGGGGCAGAGGGGATACGCAGTATTTT,CASSLAPGGRGDTQYF,TRBD1,.,TRBJ2-3,TRBV7-2
TGTGCCAGCAGAGGGTCTGGCTACACCTTC,CASRGSGYTF,.,.,TRBJ1-2,TRBV12-3/TRBV12-4
TGTGCCAGCAGCCAAGAGGGGTTCAGTTATGGCTACACCTTC,CASSQEGFSYGYTF,.,.,TRBJ1-2,TRBV3-1
TGCGCCAGCAAAAGAGGGGACGGCGTTTCGGAGACCCAGTACTTC,CASKRGDGVSETQYF,.,.,TRBJ2-5,TRBV5-1